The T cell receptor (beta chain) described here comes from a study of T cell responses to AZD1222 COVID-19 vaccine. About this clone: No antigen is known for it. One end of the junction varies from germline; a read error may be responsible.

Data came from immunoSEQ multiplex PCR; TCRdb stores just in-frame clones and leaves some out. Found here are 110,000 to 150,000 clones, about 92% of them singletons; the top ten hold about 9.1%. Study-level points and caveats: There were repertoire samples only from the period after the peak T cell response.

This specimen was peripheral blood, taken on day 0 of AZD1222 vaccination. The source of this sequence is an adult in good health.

This CDR3 is CASSLPGSNNSPLHF. As DNA, the CDR3 is TGTGCCAGCAGCCTCCCCGGCTCCAATAATTCACCCCTCCACTTT. This chain links TRBV7-9 with TRBJ1-6; D gene uncertain. The germline gives CDR1 SEHNR, CDR2 FQNEAQ (reference sequence). CDR3 size: 15 residues.